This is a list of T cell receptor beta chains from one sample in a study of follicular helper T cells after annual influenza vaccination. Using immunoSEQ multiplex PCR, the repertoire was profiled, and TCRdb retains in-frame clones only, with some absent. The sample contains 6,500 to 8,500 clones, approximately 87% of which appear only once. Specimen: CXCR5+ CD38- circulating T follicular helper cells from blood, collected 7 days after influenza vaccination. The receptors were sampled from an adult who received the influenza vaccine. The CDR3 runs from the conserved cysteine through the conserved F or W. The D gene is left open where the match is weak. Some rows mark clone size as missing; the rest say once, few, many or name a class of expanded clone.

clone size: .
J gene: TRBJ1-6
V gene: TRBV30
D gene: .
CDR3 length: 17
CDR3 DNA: TGTGCCTGGAGTGTAAACGCATGGGGGGTTGGGAATTCACCCCTCCACTTT
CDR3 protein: CAWSVNAWGVGNSPLHF

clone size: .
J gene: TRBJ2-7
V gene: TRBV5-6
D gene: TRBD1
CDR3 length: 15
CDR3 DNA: TGTGCCAGCAGTGCCCAGGGACAGGCCTCCTACGAGCAGTACTTC
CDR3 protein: CASSAQGQASYEQYF

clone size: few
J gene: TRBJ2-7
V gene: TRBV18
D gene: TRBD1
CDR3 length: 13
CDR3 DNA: TGTGCCAGCTCACGGGACAGGTACTACGAGCAGTACTTC
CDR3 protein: CASSRDRYYEQYF

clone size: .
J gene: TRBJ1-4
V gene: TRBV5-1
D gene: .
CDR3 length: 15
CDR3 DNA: TGCGCCAGCAGCTTGGACGGGTTAAGGAGCGAAAAACTGTTTTTT
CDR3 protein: CASSLDGLRSEKLFF

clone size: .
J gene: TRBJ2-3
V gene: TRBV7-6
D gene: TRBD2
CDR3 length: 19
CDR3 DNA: TGTGCCAGCAGCTCAAGACTAGCGGGGGGCCCAACCCGCACAGATACGCAGTATTTT
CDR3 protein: CASSSRLAGGPTRTDTQYF

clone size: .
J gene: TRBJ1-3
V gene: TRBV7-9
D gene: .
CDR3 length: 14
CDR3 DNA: TGTGCCAGCAGCGTCACAGGAGGAGGGAACACCATATATTTT
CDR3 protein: CASSVTGGGNTIYF

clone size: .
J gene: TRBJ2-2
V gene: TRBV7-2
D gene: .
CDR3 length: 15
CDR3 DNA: TGTGCCAGCAGTCCCGGATTGGCGGGGTCGGGGGAGCTGTTTTTT
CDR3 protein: CASSPGLAGSGELFF

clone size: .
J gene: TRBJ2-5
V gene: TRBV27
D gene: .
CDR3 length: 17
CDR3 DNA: TGTGCCAGCAAGCCCCTCCAGGGGGGGGGCTTTAAAGAGACCCAGTACTTC
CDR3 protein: CASKPLQGGGFKETQYF

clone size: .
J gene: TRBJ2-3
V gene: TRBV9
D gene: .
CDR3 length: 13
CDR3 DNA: TGTGCCAGCAGCGTAGCTCACTCAGATACGCAGTATTTT
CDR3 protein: CASSVAHSDTQYF

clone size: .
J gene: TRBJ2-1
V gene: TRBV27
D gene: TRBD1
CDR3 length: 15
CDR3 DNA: TGTGCCAGCAGTTTTTGGCAGGGGGTATACAATGAGCAGTTCTTC
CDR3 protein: CASSFWQGVYNEQFF

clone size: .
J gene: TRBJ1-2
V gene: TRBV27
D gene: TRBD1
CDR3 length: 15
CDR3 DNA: TGTGCCAGCAGTTCCGGACAGGGGGCGCTGGGTGGCTACACCTTC
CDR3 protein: CASSSGQGALGGYTF

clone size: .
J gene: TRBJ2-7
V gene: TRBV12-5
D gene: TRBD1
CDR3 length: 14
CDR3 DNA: TGTGCTAGTGGGCCGGGACAGGGTTTGAACGAGCAGTACTTC
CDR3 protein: CASGPGQGLNEQYF

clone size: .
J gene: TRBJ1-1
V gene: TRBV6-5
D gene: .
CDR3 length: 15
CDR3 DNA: TGTGCCAGCAGCCCACGAGACAGAGTGAACACTGAAGCTTTCTTT
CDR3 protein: CASSPRDRVNTEAFF

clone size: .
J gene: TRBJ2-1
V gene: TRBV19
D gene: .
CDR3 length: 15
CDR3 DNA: TGTGCCAGTAGTATACTGAGGGGCCGGAGTAATGAGCAGTTCTTC
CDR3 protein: CASSILRGRSNEQFF

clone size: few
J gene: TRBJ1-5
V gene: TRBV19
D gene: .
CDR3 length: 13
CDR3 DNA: TGTGCCAGTAGCCTGAGTCGGGGTCAGCCCCAGCATTTT
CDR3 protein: CASSLSRGQPQHF

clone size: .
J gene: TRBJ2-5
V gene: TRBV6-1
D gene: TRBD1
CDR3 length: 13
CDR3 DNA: TGTGCCAGCAGAATTACAGGGGGGGAGACCCAGTACTTC
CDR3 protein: CASRITGGETQYF

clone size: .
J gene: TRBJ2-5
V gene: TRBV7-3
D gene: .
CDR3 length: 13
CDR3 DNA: TGTGCCAGCAGCTTAACACGAGAAGAGACCCAGTACTTC
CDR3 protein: CASSLTREETQYF

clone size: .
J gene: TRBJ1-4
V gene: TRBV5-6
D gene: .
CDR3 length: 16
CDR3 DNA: TGTGCCAGCAGCTTTCAGGGAGGACACAATAATGAAAAACTGTTTTTT
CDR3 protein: CASSFQGGHNNEKLFF

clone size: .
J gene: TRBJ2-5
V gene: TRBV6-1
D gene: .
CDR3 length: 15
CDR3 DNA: TGTGCCAGCAGTGTTAGTAGACAGACCCAAGAGACCCAGTACTTC
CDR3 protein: CASSVSRQTQETQYF